The source of this T cell receptor beta chain is a study of blood T cell repertoires in COVID-19. Turning to the study itself: Material from acute and convalescent COVID-19 was sourced from the United States, Italy and Spain. The analysed material was cDNA or gDNA that came from T cells, B-cell-depleted T cells, or PBMCs.

The germline gives CDR1 KGHSH, CDR2 LQKENI. Trimming cost V 4 bases and J 2 bases; bases outside gene matches: 4. CDR3 length: 15 amino acids. The authors' processing: Nucleated cell counts were estimated from reference gene primer amplification. Here immunoSEQ multiplex PCR was the method, and the copy in TCRdb shows in-frame clones only, minus some. Clonal size and the V and J genes are those of that table, whereas D and trimming came from the DNA. The sample contains some 270,000 clones, roughly 89% of which appear only once. This chain joins TRBV18 and TRBJ2-1; 8 bases fit TRBD2. The sequenced material came from peripheral blood. The sequence came from a man aged 25 to 40 with acute or convalescent COVID-19. This CDR3 reads CASSQSGGPYNEQFF. The CDR3 bases are TGTGCCAGCTCACAAAGCGGGGGTCCCTACAATGAGCAGTTCTTC.